This T cell receptor beta chain was identified in a study of early T cells in non-severe SARS-CoV-2 infection. Study context: With bulk RNA from unsorted whole blood as input, sequencing yielded unpaired chains.

Study-level results: Using VDJdb, the matching emphasized anti-spike CD8 responses while missing private and CD4 specificities.

Individual cDNA molecules each received unique molecular identifiers attached to them. TCRdb redid the calling of the 5' RACE reads with MiXCR, one entry per CDR3 protein. The sample contains 65,000 to 70,000 distinct CDR3 sequences, roughly 10% of which appear only once. Concerning this clonotype itself: Its antigen is not identified.

This CDR3 is built from 16 residues. Trimming cost V 0 bases and J 1 base, with 12 bases left between them. Germline CDR1 reads KGHSH; CDR2 reads LQKENI. The sequencing sample was made of whole blood. The V and J genes are TRBV18 and TRBJ1-1; no definite D call. The TCR sequence derives from an adult who was a healthcare worker with PCR-confirmed SARS-CoV-2 infection or an uninfected control (not recorded which). The CDR3 here is CASSPPGGMGNTEAFF. The CDR3 DNA follows: TGTGCCAGCTCACCACCGGGCGGGATGGGGAACACTGAAGCTTTCTTT.